This T cell receptor beta chain originates from a study of spatial heterogeneity in lung cancer (dated by TCRdb to between 2018 and 2021). Turning to the overall study: Beta-chain transcripts were consistently detected in greater numbers than alpha-chain transcripts, which likely reflected higher beta-chain transcript abundance. In tumor regions, TCR transcript counts showed a strong correlation with a T cell transcriptional module score derived from matched bulk RNA-seq. In the raw uncorrected reads, each unique combination of TCR and UMI appeared more than ten times on average. The study quantitatively compared TCR alpha and beta repertoires across multiple tumor regions, matched nontumor lung and blood in non-small cell lung cancer. Nonsynonymous mutation counts, determined by whole-exome sequencing of tumor tissue, were related to features of the TCR repertoire. At surgery, both alpha and beta chains were TCR-sequenced in 200 to 250 tumor regions, 63 to 65 matched nontumor lung samples and 56 PBMC samples. The paper's findings and limits, for the study overall: The tumor nonsynonymous mutation count correlated with the number of expanded intratumoral alpha and beta TCRs. TCR-seq coverage of tumor T cells was estimated at only 7% to 8.5% for alpha chains and less than 15% for beta chains. Additional single-cell paired TCR alpha and beta sequencing was considered necessary to confirm, at a functional level, the hypothesis that regional TCRs recognize regional mutations. Counts of ubiquitous and regional expanded TCRs correlated with counts of ubiquitous and regional nonsynonymous mutations, respectively.

This clonotype was seen a single time. What antigen it recognizes has not been identified. Base qualities are not provided; no much larger clone lies one nucleotide away. A lone read gives weak evidence. The meaning of the sample's time point label: sample taken at primary tumor resection. The donors were 65 to 85 patients from the lung TRACERx cohort who had early-stage, untreated non-small cell lung cancer. Whole RNA extracted from tumor and nontumor lung tissue, or from cryopreserved PBMC samples, was used for TCR sequencing without cell sorting. A patient was chosen for TCR sequencing only when enough RNA was available from at least two tumor regions. Before being selected, tumor and adjacent nontumor lung specimens were reviewed by a lung pathologist. The CDR3 starts with the cysteine, ends with the phenylalanine, and has 16 residues. The read is trimmed to its CDR3 DNA, 48 bases read in frame from base 1. CDR1 and CDR2, per the germline V gene (reference sequence), are SEHNR and FQNEAQ. V ends up 5 bases short and J 2 bases short, with an unmatched junction base count of 9.

The method was 5' RACE. TCRdb records NextSeq 500 as the sequencer. To allow correction of PCR and sequencing errors, the TCR library protocol tagged every TCR cDNA molecule with a unique molecular identifier. Concerning the study's data processing: TCR identification, UMI-based error correction and CDR3 extraction were all carried out with Decombinator tools. TCRs above a frequency of 2 per 1,000, corresponding to the top 1% of the tumor frequency distribution, were defined as expanded. Expanded tumor TCRs statistically deemed absent (corrected P<0.05) from at least one tumor region were classed as regional, and all other expanded tumor TCRs were classed as ubiquitous. Renyi diversity was computed with the R vegan package after each repertoire had been subsampled 100 times to 5,000 TCRs. CDR3 similarity networks were constructed using string-kernel similarity of amino acid triplets, with links drawn between CDR3s whose pairwise similarity was above 0.82. TCRdb applied fastp at Q25 and MiXCR to the public reads, then kept only in-frame beta chains. Entries that share a CDR3 protein sequence are merged under the most common genes and DNA. The V and J calls and clone size are TCRdb's, not the authors'. The sample table contains a few thousand distinct CDR3 sequences; only one count was recorded for less than 9% of them. The top ten hold more than 20% of the sample.

This material consisted of lung tumor tissue, taken at surgery. The source of this sequence is a male donor with early-stage non-small cell lung cancer. The chain uses TRBV7-9 and TRBJ2-3, and 8 bases in between align with TRBD1. The nucleotide sequence reads TGTGCCAGCAGCCCCCGACAGGGGCACAACACAGATACGCAGTATTTT. This gives the protein CASSPRQGHNTDTQYF.